This T cell receptor (beta chain) came from a study of blood T cell repertoires in COVID-19. In the study overall: Sites across the United States, Italy and Spain contributed samples from acute and convalescent COVID-19.

This CDR3 spans 14 amino acids. V was pared by 4 bases and J by 9 bases, with 7 bases of the junction left unmatched. Looked up from germline, CDR1 is SGHTA and CDR2 is FQGTGA. The assay was immunoSEQ multiplex PCR, and TCRdb's table has in-frame clones only and misses some. Of over 250,000 clones listed, about 80% are singletons. The clonotype was recovered from a woman in her fifties or sixties who had recovered from COVID-19. The sequencing input was peripheral blood. The V and J genes are TRBV7-3 and TRBJ2-1; TRBD2 matches at 9 bases. The CDR3 region is CASSSGLAPREQFF. As DNA, the CDR3 is TGTGCCAGCAGCTCCGGACTAGCGCCGCGTGAGCAGTTCTTC.